The text below deals with one T cell receptor beta chain. This clonotype was found a few times. What antigen it recognizes has not been identified. Base qualities were left out, and no much larger clone turns up one base away. Trimming takes 1 base from V and 1 base from J, and the germline ends sit 8 bases apart. Inclusive of the bounding cysteine and phenylalanine, the CDR3 is 15 residues long. The read is trimmed to its CDR3 DNA, 45 bases read in frame from base 1. CDR1 and CDR2, per the germline V gene (reference sequence), are SGHAT and FQDESV. The library was generated by 5' RACE. The instrument was an Illumina HiSeq 2000. A universal primer binding site was added through template switching, and the final cDNA carried a unique molecular identifier so that TCR cDNA molecules could be counted accurately. Specific primers in the conserved constant-segment region were used to synthesize first-strand cDNA for TCR alpha and beta chains. To control for contamination, every cDNA library was double barcoded, receiving both a SMART-Mk sample barcode and Illumina barcodes. Two successive PCR steps introduced TruSeq adapter sequences along with Illumina sample barcodes. Sequencing of the TCR alpha and beta cDNA libraries was done on the Illumina HiSeq platform using custom primers. From the authors' description of their analysis: Raw reads were processed with MiGEC to extract unique molecular identifiers, and MiXCR was used to determine CDR3 positions. For each individual, recombination models were inferred using an EM algorithm with the repgenHMM and IGoR tools. Shared clonotype analysis was performed with the tcR package in R, normalizing sharing by the product of cloneset sizes. Out-of-frame nonproductive sequences were analyzed to study raw recombination free of thymic and clonal selection effects. Using fastp at Q25 and MiXCR, TCRdb reprocessed the public reads and kept productive beta chains. Rows are unified per CDR3 protein, each entry keeping the most common DNA and genes. The V and J calls and clone size come from TCRdb's table, not from the authors' own analysis. The sample profile shows 280,000 or so distinct CDR3 sequences; 8% to 9% of them were found once. The top ten constitute less than 2.5% of the sample.

Every donor was a healthy Caucasian. Three pairs of female monozygotic twins, all aged roughly 18 to 29 years, made up the twin cohort. Using Miltenyi CD45RO+ enrichment and human naive T-cell isolation kits, memory (CD45RO+) and naive T cells were isolated from PBMC. This entry belongs to a study of identical twins (dated by TCRdb to the mid-2010s). For the wider study: TCR alpha and beta repertoires from monozygotic twins, unrelated adults of various ages and cord blood were deep-sequenced to test whether fetal clonotypes persist. To rule out contamination, replicate twin experiments were performed at different times with different library preparation protocols.

What the work shows at the level of the full study, not this receptor alone: Abundant cord blood beta clonotypes carried fewer insertions; young adult naive repertoires showed a weaker similar trend, while memory repertoires showed none. Excess twin sharing in beta out-of-frame sequences was weaker because fewer shared sequences lowered the signal-to-noise ratio. Out-of-frame TCR alpha sharing in monozygotic twins was systematically underestimated by recombination models, whereas sharing between unrelated individuals was in agreement with the recombination models. Out-of-frame TCR alpha sequences shared between twins showed an excess of low generation-probability sequences compared with coincidental sharing between unrelated individuals. Zero-insertion analyses could be partly confounded by invariant T cells such as MAIT and iNKT, although diverse VJ usage argued against such confounding for most clonotypes. Conclusions relied on cross-sectional statistical analysis, since the same donors could not be followed over many years.

The same sample was also used in a study of yellow fever vaccine responses in identical twins. As the second publication notes: The authors reported that the T cell response to vaccination in identical twins appeared partly convergent and partly personalized. In the study, vaccine-responding T cell clones were precisely tracked in identical twins.

The sample comprised memory (CD45RO+) T cells sorted from blood. This specimen's cell subset or site label, per the study, means: CD45RO+ enriched T cells. The chain uses TRBV11-1 and TRBJ2-1; no D gene is confidently identified. This receptor was obtained from a woman between 18 and 30 years old in good health. At the DNA level, the sequence is TGTGCCAGCAGCTTAGTCGCAGCGTCCTACAATGAGCAGTTCTTC. This yields the protein CASSLVAASYNEQFF.